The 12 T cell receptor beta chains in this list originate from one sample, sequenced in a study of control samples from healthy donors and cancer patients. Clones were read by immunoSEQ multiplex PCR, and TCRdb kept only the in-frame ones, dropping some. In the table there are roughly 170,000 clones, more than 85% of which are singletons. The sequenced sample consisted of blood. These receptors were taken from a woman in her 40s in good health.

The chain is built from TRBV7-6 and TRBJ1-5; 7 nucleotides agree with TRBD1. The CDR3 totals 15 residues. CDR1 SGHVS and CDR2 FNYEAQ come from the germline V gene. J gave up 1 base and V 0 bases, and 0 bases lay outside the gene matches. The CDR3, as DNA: TGTGCCAGCAGCTTAGCGACAGGGAGCAATCAGCCCCAGCATTTT. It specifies CASSLATGSNQPQHF.

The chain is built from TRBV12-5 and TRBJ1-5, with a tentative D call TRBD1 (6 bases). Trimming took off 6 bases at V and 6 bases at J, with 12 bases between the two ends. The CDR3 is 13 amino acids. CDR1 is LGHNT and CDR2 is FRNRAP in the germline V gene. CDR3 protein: CASGLLQGQPQHF. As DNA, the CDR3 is TGTGCTAGTGGGCTCCTACAGGGTCAGCCCCAGCATTTT.

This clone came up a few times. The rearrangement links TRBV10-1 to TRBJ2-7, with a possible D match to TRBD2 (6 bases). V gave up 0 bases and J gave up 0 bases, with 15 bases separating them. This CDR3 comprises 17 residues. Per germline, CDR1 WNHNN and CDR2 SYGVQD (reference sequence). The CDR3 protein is CASSESGELGGSYEQYF. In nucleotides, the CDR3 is TGCGCCAGCAGTGAGTCGGGAGAGCTGGGGGGCTCCTACGAGCAGTACTTC.

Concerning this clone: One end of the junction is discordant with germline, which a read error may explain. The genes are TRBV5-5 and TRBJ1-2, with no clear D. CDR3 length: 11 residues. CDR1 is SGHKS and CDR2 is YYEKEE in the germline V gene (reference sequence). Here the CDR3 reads CASSLGALKVF. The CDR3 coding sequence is TGTGCCAGCAGCTTGGGGGCCCTTAAGGTCTTC.

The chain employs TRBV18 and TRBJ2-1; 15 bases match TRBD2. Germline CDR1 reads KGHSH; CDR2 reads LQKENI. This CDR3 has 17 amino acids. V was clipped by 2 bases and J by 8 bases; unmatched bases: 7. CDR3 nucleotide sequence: TGTGCCAGCTCACCATTCGGGACTAGCGGGGGGACTCATGAGCAGTTCTTC. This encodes CASSPFGTSGGTHEQFF.

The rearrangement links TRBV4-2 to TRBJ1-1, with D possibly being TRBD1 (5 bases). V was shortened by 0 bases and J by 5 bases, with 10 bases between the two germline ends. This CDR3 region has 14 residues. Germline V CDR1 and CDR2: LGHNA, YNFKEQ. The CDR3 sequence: CASSQEQGRTEAFF. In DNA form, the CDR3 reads TGTGCCAGCAGCCAAGAGCAGGGTCGTACTGAAGCTTTCTTT.

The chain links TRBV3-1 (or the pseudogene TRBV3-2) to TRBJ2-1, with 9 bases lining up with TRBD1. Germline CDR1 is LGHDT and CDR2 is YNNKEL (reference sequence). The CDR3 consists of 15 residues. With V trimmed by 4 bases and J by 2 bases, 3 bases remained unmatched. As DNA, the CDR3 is TGTGCCAGCAGCCCGACAGGGGGTACCTACAATGAGCAGTTCTTC. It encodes CASSPTGGTYNEQFF.

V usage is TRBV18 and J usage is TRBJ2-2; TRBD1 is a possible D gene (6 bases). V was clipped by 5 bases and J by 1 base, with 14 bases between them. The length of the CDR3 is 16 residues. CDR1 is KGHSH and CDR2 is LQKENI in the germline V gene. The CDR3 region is CASSGPDRQNTGELFF. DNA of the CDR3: TGTGCCAGCTCAGGCCCTGACAGGCAGAACACCGGGGAGCTGTTTTTT.

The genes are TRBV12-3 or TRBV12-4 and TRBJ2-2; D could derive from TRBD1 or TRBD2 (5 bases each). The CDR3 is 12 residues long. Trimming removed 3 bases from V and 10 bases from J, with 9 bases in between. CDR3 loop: CASSFGGPELFF. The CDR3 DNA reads TGTGCCAGCAGTTTTGGGGGTCCGGAGCTGTTTTTT.

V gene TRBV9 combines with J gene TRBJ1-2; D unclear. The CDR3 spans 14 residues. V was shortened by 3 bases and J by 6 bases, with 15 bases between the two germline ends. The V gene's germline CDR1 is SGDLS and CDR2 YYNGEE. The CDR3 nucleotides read TGTGCCAGCAGCGCCGAGAACAGATATAATGGCTACACCTTC. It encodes CASSAENRYNGYTF.

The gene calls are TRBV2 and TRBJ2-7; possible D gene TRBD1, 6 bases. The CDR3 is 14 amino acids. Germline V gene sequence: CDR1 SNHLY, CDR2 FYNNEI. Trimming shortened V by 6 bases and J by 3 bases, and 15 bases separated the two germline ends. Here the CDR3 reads CASSLQGRFYEQYF. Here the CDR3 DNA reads TGTGCCAGCAGCCTACAGGGCCGATTCTACGAGCAGTACTTC.

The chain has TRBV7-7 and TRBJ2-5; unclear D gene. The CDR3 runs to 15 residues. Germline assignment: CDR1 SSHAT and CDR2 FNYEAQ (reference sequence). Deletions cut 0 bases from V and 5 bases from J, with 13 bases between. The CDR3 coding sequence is TGTGCCAGCAGCTTAGCCCTCGACCGCCCGGAGACCCAGTACTTC. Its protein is CASSLALDRPETQYF.